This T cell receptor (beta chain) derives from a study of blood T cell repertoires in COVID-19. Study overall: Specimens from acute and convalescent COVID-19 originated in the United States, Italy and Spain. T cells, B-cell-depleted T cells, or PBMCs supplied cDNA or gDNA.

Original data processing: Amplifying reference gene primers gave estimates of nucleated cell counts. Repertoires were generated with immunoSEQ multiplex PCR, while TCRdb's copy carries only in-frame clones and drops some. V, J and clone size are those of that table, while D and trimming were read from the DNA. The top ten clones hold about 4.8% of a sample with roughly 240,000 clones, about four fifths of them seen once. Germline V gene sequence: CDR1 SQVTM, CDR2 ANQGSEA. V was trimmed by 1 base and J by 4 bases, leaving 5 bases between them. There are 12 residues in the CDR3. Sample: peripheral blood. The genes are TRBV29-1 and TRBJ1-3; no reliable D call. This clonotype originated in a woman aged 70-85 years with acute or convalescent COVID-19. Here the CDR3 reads CSVEVRGNTIYF. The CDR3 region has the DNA TGCAGCGTTGAAGTCCGGGGAAACACCATATATTTT.